Presented here are 21 T cell receptor beta chains from one specimen sequenced in a study of Graves' ophthalmopathy and Graves' hyperthyroidism. Amplification targeted the TCR beta CDR3 regions, with RNA transcripts as the source material. Amplification began with first-round RT-PCR using HTBI primers, then second-round multiplex PCR was performed. A single record per CDR3 protein comes from TCRdb applying MiXCR to the multiplex PCR reads. The repertoire holds about 1.2 million distinct CDR3 sequences, about 40% seen once, with around 10% in the top ten. Sequencing used peripheral blood or thyroid tissue (not recorded which). These receptors all stem from an adult man with Graves' hyperthyroidism.

V and J are TRBV7-8 and TRBJ1-6; D is unclear. The V end lost 5 bases, the J end lost 5 bases, and 10 bases lay between the germline ends. This CDR3 spans 14 amino acids. Germline lookup yields CDR1 SGHVS and CDR2 FQNEAQ. The DNA of the CDR3 is TGTGCCAGCAGCCCCCAAAGGAATAATTCACCCCTCCACTTT. Protein sequence: CASSPQRNNSPLHF.

This clonotype was recorded a few times. This chain connects TRBV10-2 to TRBJ1-1; D might be TRBD1 (5 bases). V lost 2 bases to trimming and J lost 5 bases, with 12 bases between them. CDR3 length: 14 residues. Germline CDR1 reads WSHSY; CDR2 reads SAAADI. The CDR3 bases are TGCGCCAGCAGTGAGCGGGGGGGGGTGACTGAAGCTTTCTTT. It specifies CASSERGGVTEAFF.

This clonotype occurred many times. The chain links TRBV24-1 to TRBJ2-2; 7 nucleotides agree with TRBD1. The germline CDR1 and CDR2 sequences are KGHDR and SFDVKD. The junction had 8 bases not matched to a gene; V was cut back by 11 bases and J by 0 bases. The CDR3 length is 15 residues. CDR3 residues: CAISPGQTNTGELFF. As DNA, the CDR3 is TGTGCCATAAGCCCGGGACAGACGAACACCGGGGAGCTGTTTTTT.

In the case of this clonotype: A much larger clone differs from this one at a single base, so this may be a read error. The chain recombines TRBV7-9 with TRBJ2-2; D tentatively reads TRBD1 or TRBD2 (5 bases each). Trimming pared 4 bases from V and 6 bases from J, leaving 18 bases between. Germline loops: CDR1 SEHNR, CDR2 FQNEAQ (reference sequence). This CDR3 has 16 residues. The CDR3 loop reads CASSSRGRFESGELFF. The CDR3 nucleotides read TGTGCCAGCAGCTCTCGGGGCCGGTTTGAGTCCGGGGAGCTGTTTTTT.

This clonotype appeared many times. V is TRBV9 and J is TRBJ1-1; no reliable D call. Trimming shortened V by 1 base and J by 1 base, and 11 bases separated the two germline ends. The CDR3 totals 15 residues. The germline V gene has CDR1 SGDLS and CDR2 YYNGEE. CDR3 sequence (DNA): TGTGCCAGCAGCGTAATGGCCGAGGGGAACACTGAAGCTTTCTTT. It yields the protein CASSVMAEGNTEAFF.

In this sample, this clonotype turned up a few times. The chain is built from TRBV29-1 and TRBJ1-4, with 7 bases aligning to TRBD1. Unmatched junction bases numbered 10, after V lost 7 bases and J lost 5 bases. Germline V gene lookup returns CDR1 SQVTM and CDR2 ANQGSEA. CDR3 length: 14 residues. The CDR3 sequence: CSAPDRRGNEKLFF. The CDR3, as DNA: TGCAGCGCCCCGGACAGGAGGGGGAATGAAAAACTGTTTTTT.

Ten or more counts support this clonotype. The V and J genes are TRBV7-9 and TRBJ1-5; no firm D call. The CDR3 extends over 12 amino acids. With 1 base removed from V and 10 bases from J, the gap between germline ends came to 8 bases. Germline CDR1 is SEHNR and CDR2 is FQNEAQ (reference sequence). CDR3 bases: TGTGCCAGCAGCTTAGGCGTTCACCCCCAGCATTTT. Protein sequence: CASSLGVHPQHF. Based on the CDR3 plus reference TRBV7-9 and TRBJ1-5, the full variable domain is DTGVSQNPRHKITKRGQNVTFRCDPISEHNRLYWYRQTLGQGPEFLTYFQNEAQLEKSRLLSDRFSAERPKGSFSTLEIQRTEQGDSAMYLCASSLGVHPQHFGDGTRLSIL.

This clonotype has more than one count but fewer than ten. The rearrangement links TRBV5-1 to TRBJ2-6; D is uncertain. V shed 4 bases and J shed 1 base, with 9 bases lying between them. Germline loops: CDR1 SGHRS, CDR2 YFSETQ. There are 15 residues in the CDR3. CDR3 coding DNA: TGCGCCAGCAGCCAAGCCAATTCTGGGGCCAACGTCCTGACTTTC. Protein: CASSQANSGANVLTF. Looking up the rest from reference TRBV5-1 and TRBJ2-6 gives the full variable domain: KAGVTQTPRYLIKTRGQQVTLSCSPISGHRSVSWYQQTPGQGLQFLFEYFSETQRNKGNFPGRFSGRQFSNSRSEMNVSTLELGDSALYLCASSQANSGANVLTFGAGSRLTVL.

The chain employs TRBV2 and TRBJ1-2; D might be TRBD1 (5 bases). The germline V gene has CDR1 SNHLY and CDR2 FYNNEI. V was clipped by 7 bases and J by 4 bases, with 13 bases between them. CDR3 size: 13 residues. The CDR3: CASTYGGSYGYTF. CDR3 in DNA: TGTGCCAGCACCTATGGGGGGTCCTATGGCTACACCTTC.

This clonotype came up many times. The V and J genes are TRBV2 and TRBJ1-5; no definite D call. CDR1 is SNHLY and CDR2 is FYNNEI in the germline V gene. There are 15 residues in the CDR3. The V gene lost 6 bases and the J gene lost 7 bases, with 19 bases spanning the gap. CDR3 protein: CASRSGPGSGQPQHF. CDR3 DNA sequence: TGTGCCAGCAGAAGCGGACCGGGTTCGGGGCAGCCCCAGCATTTT.

In this sample, this clonotype turned up many times. The rearrangement uses TRBV7-9 and TRBJ1-2; no clear D gene. V was pared by 1 base and J by 8 bases, with 14 bases between. CDR1 is SEHNR, CDR2 FQNEAQ, per germline (reference sequence). The CDR3 is made up of 14 amino acids. CDR3 loop: CASSLVAPAGGYTF. CDR3 DNA sequence: TGTGCCAGCAGCTTAGTCGCACCCGCGGGAGGCTACACCTTC. The whole variable domain, remainder taken from reference TRBV7-9 and TRBJ1-2, is DTGVSQNPRHKITKRGQNVTFRCDPISEHNRLYWYRQTLGQGPEFLTYFQNEAQLEKSRLLSDRFSAERPKGSFSTLEIQRTEQGDSAMYLCASSLVAPAGGYTFGSGTRLTVV.

In its sample, this clonotype was seen many times. The chain employs TRBV4-3 and TRBJ2-2; the match to TRBD2 covers 14 bases. The germline V gene has CDR1 LGHNA and CDR2 YSLEER. Germline trimming cut 4 bases from V and 6 bases from J; bases unmatched to any gene: 7. The CDR3 extends over 17 amino acids. For the CDR3, the DNA is TGCGCCAGCAGCCCGTCGACTAGCGGGAGGGCCTCCGGGGAGCTGTTTTTT. Amino acid sequence: CASSPSTSGRASGELFF.

This clonotype was recorded a few times. This chain uses TRBV7-9 with TRBJ1-1; 9 bases align to TRBD1. This CDR3 comprises 17 residues. The germline V gene encodes CDR1 SEHNR and CDR2 FQNEAQ (reference sequence). V was clipped by 4 bases and J by 0 bases; unmatched bases: 9. CDR3 in amino acids: CASSSWDRVRMNTEAFF. The DNA for the CDR3 is TGTGCCAGCAGCTCCTGGGACAGGGTTCGGATGAACACTGAAGCTTTCTTT.

The V call is TRBV15, the J call TRBJ1-2; 7 nucleotides match TRBD1. The germline V gene has CDR1 LNHNV and CDR2 YYDKDF (reference sequence). The CDR3 runs to 16 residues. V lost 2 bases, J lost 3 bases, and 9 bases stayed unmatched. The CDR3 DNA follows: TGTGCCACCAGCAGAACTGGGACAGTGGGTCACTATGGCTACACCTTC. Its translation is CATSRTGTVGHYGYTF.

This clonotype was counted many times. V usage is TRBV10-1 and J usage is TRBJ1-1; a possible D gene is TRBD1 (5 bases). V shed 0 bases and J shed 2 bases, with 7 bases lying between them. The germline V gene encodes CDR1 WNHNN and CDR2 SYGVQD (reference sequence). The CDR3 totals 14 residues. The CDR3 coding sequence is TGCGCCAGCAGTGAGTCGGACACCAACACTGAAGCTTTCTTT. Its protein is CASSESDTNTEAFF.

This chain connects TRBV6-2 or TRBV6-3 to TRBJ1-6; D is uncertain. The germline CDR1 and CDR2 sequences are MNHEY and SVGEGT. CDR3 length: 15 amino acids. V lost 0 bases and J 8 bases, leaving 11 bases between the germline ends. The CDR3 loop is CASSYSAAFYSPLHF. CDR3 bases: TGTGCCAGCAGTTACTCTGCAGCCTTCTATTCACCCCTCCACTTT.

J is TRBJ1-2 and V is TRBV25-1; a possible D gene is TRBD1 (5 bases). Germline CDR1 MGHDK, CDR2 SYGVNS. This CDR3 contains 13 residues. V lost 4 bases and J 6 bases, leaving 12 bases between the germline ends. The CDR3 protein is CASSGTGTDGYTF. CDR3 DNA: TGTGCCAGCAGTGGAACGGGGACGGATGGCTACACCTTC.

The genes are TRBV10-3 and TRBJ2-2, with TRBD2 matching 8 bases. The CDR3 has 18 residues. J was trimmed by 0 bases and V by 10 bases; bases with no gene match: 16. Germline CDR1 and CDR2: ENHRY and SYGVKD. The CDR3 region is CATSGGTEAGANTGELFF. The DNA for the CDR3 is TGTGCCACTTCCGGGGGGACTGAAGCGGGAGCGAACACCGGGGAGCTGTTTTTT.

The genes are TRBV4-3 and TRBJ2-7, with no clear D. V lost 1 base, J lost 3 bases, and 19 bases lay in between. CDR3 length: 17 amino acids. Germline-derived CDR1 and CDR2 are LGHNA and YSLEER. CDR3 protein: CASSQGPRSVPNYEQYF. The DNA for the CDR3 is TGCGCCAGCAGCCAAGGTCCCCGATCCGTACCCAACTACGAGCAGTACTTC.

Regarding this clonotype: The junction and the germline gene differ at one end; a read error may be behind it. CDR3 DNA sequence: TGTGCCAGCAGTCAGGGACAGCTCCAGCATTTT. The encoded protein is CASSQGQLQHF. The chain combines TRBV12-3 or TRBV12-4 with TRBJ1-5; TRBD1 matches at 7 bases. This CDR3 contains 11 residues.

This clonotype was recorded once. The CDR3 reads CASSRMGVRVDTQYF. DNA of the CDR3: TGTGCCAGCAGCCGAATGGGAGTAAGGGTAGATACGCAGTATTTT. V and J are TRBV9 and TRBJ2-3; possibly TRBD2 for D (5 bases). The CDR3 spans 15 residues. The V end lost 4 bases, the J end lost 5 bases, and 17 bases lay between the germline ends. Germline-derived CDR1 and CDR2 are SGDLS and YYNGEE.